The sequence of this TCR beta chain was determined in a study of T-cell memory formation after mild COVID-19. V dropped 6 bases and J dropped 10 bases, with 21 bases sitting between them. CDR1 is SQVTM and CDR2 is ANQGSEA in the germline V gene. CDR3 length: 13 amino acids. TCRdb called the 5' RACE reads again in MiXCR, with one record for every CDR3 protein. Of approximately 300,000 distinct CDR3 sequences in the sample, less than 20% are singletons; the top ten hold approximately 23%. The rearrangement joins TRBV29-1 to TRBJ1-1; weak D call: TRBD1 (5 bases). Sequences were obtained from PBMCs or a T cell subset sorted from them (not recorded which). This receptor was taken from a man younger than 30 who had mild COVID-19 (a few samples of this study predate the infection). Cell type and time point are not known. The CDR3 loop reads CSVAGRQAGRAFF. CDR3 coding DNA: TGCAGCGTCGCGGGACGGCAGGCTGGAAGAGCTTTCTTT.